The 3 T cell receptor beta chains presented below share a single source sample, sequenced in a study of blood T cell repertoires in COVID-19. Profiled with immunoSEQ multiplex PCR; TCRdb holds only in-frame clones, not every one. The sample lists about 100,000 clones; about 88% were seen once. What was sequenced was peripheral blood. Receptors were obtained from an elderly man with acute or convalescent COVID-19.

The V gene is TRBV24-1, the J gene TRBJ2-1; 7 bases agree with TRBD1. The CDR3 totals 17 residues. Trimming at V came to 3 bases and at J to 6 bases, leaving 13 bases not matched to a gene. Germline lookup yields CDR1 KGHDR and CDR2 SFDVKD. The CDR3 sequence: CATSDPSSTGLINEQFF. CDR3 in DNA: TGTGCCACCAGTGATCCATCTTCGACAGGGCTGATCAATGAGCAGTTCTTC.

This rearrangement joins TRBV24-1 to TRBJ2-1; 14 positions match TRBD2. This CDR3 has 17 residues. The junction had 12 bases not matched to a gene; V was cut back by 5 bases and J by 10 bases. The germline CDR1 and CDR2 sequences are KGHDR and SFDVKD. The CDR3 nucleotides read TGTGCCACCAGTGCCCTTCCGGGACTAGCGGGAGAAAGGGAGCAGTTCTTC. This codes for CATSALPGLAGEREQFF.

This clone occurred once. The chain employs TRBV19 and TRBJ2-7; 10 bases are a match to TRBD2. V trimming: 4 bases; J trimming: 5 bases; junction bases outside the gene matches: 8. The germline V gene has CDR1 LNHDA and CDR2 SQIVND (reference sequence). This CDR3 spans 15 amino acids. The CDR3 DNA follows: TGTGCCAGTAGTACCCCTAGCGGGAGATTGCACGAGCAGTACTTC. Residues: CASSTPSGRLHEQYF.